One sample yielded the 27 T cell receptor beta chains listed below, sequenced in a study of blood T cells in healthy people across ages (dated by TCRdb to 2013 to 2016). Libraries were prepared through 5' RACE. The listed sequencing device is Illumina HiSeq 2500. The second PCR ran for about 6 to 12 cycles and used a J-beta primer mix along with a sample-barcoded 5' primer. The raw public data were reprocessed by TCRdb itself: fastp quality trimming at Q25, MiXCR clonotype calling, in-frame beta chains only. Every CDR3 protein is listed once, alongside the most common genes and DNA of its rows. The sample yields under 950,000 distinct CDR3 sequences; about 24% were counted once. Approximately 20% of the sample goes to the ten largest clones. The sequencing sample was made of blood. These receptors all come from a man in his 70s in good health.

The CDR3 loop is CASSLDPGQASFNEKLFF. The DNA for the CDR3 is TGTGCCAGCAGCTTAGATCCGGGACAGGCCTCTTTTAATGAAAAACTGTTTTTT. The V gene is TRBV11-2, the J gene TRBJ1-4; 8 positions agree with TRBD1. The CDR3 is made up of 18 amino acids. Unmatched junction bases numbered 10, after V lost 0 bases and J lost 4 bases. CDR1 and CDR2 from the germline V gene are SGHAT and FQNNGV.

Only a few counts were recorded for this clonotype. This chain joins TRBV5-1 and TRBJ2-5, with 12 bases that match TRBD2. The J call may not be correct, given that the DNA end is closer to TRBJ2-1. This CDR3 is built from 17 residues. Germline CDR1 SGHRS, CDR2 YFSETQ. The CDR3 nucleotides are TGCGCCAGCAGCCTCTTACTACCTAGCGGGGGGGTGAATGAGCAGTTCTTC. Protein product: CASSLLLPSGGVNEQFF.

The sample holds a few counts of this clonotype. The rearrangement uses TRBV5-1 and TRBJ2-5; TRBD2 matches 11 bases. This CDR3 spans 16 amino acids. V dropped 3 bases and J dropped 3; count of bases not matched to a gene: 7. The germline V gene encodes CDR1 SGHRS and CDR2 YFSETQ. In DNA, the CDR3 is TGCGCCAGCAGCTCCCTTAGCGGGGGGGATGAAGAGACCCAGTACTTC. This gives the protein CASSSLSGGDEETQYF.

This clonotype appeared a single time. One end of the junction varies from germline; a read error may be responsible. The chain joins TRBV18 to TRBJ2-7; 7 nucleotides align to TRBD1. The CDR3 consists of 13 residues. Looked up from germline, CDR1 is KGHSH and CDR2 is LQKENI. CDR3 DNA sequence: TGTGCCAGCTCCCTCAGCAGGGGGTACGAGCAGTGCTTC. It yields the protein CASSLSRGYEQCF.

This clonotype was observed a few times. The junction shows a germline mismatch at one end, possibly a read error. V gene TRBV7-8 combines with J gene TRBJ1-4; maybe TRBD1 (6 bases). Germline V gene lookup returns CDR1 SGHVS and CDR2 FQNEAQ. CDR3 size: 14 residues. CDR3 residues: CASSSDRMREKLFF. Written as DNA, the CDR3 is TGTGCCAGCAGCTCTGACAGGATGCGGGAAAAACTATTTTTT. Complete variable domain (other parts from reference TRBV7-8 and TRBJ1-4): GAGVSQSPRYKVAKRGQDVALRCDPISGHVSLFWYQQALGQGPEFLTYFQNEAQLDKSGLPSDRFFAERPEGSVSTLKIQRTQQEDSAVYLCASSSDRMREKLFFGSGTQLSVL.

The chain links TRBV25-1 to TRBJ1-5, with 8 positions matching TRBD1. CDR3 length: 14 residues. Germline CDR1 is MGHDK and CDR2 is SYGVNS. V gave up 6 bases and J gave up 4 bases; unmatched junction bases: 5. CDR3 loop: CASRQGGVNQPQHF. Written as DNA, the CDR3 is TGTGCCAGCAGACAGGGGGGAGTGAATCAGCCCCAGCATTTT.

This clonotype was observed a handful of times. The V and J genes are TRBV20-1 and TRBJ2-7; D call uncertain. CDR3 length: 13 amino acids. V lost 5 bases and J 3 bases, leaving 14 bases between the germline ends. CDR1 DFQATT and CDR2 SNEGSKA come from the germline V gene (reference sequence). CDR3 bases: TGCAGTGCTGGCCGCCACAGCCTCTACGAGCAGTACTTC. Its protein is CSAGRHSLYEQYF.

J is TRBJ2-2 and V is TRBV5-6; D not certain. Trimming pared 3 bases from V and 1 base from J, leaving 13 bases between. The V gene's germline CDR1 is SGHDT and CDR2 YYEEEE. CDR3 length: 16 amino acids. CDR3 DNA: TGTGCCAGCAGCTCGGCCCTTCTAGGGAACACCGGGGAGCTGTTTTTT. Its translation is CASSSALLGNTGELFF.

This chain connects TRBV6-5 to TRBJ2-5; the match to TRBD2 covers 8 bases. The CDR3 runs 14 residues. J gave up 4 bases and V 0 bases, and 1 base lay outside the gene matches. In germline, CDR1 is MNHEY, CDR2 SVGAGI. The chain's CDR3 is CASSYSAGGETQYF. As DNA, the CDR3 is TGTGCCAGCAGTTACTCGGCGGGAGGAGAGACCCAGTACTTC.

The genes are TRBV5-1 and TRBJ1-1; no clear D gene. Germline CDR1 SGHRS, CDR2 YFSETQ. With 6 bases removed from V and 8 bases from J, the gap between germline ends came to 14 bases. The CDR3 runs to 12 residues. Written as DNA, the CDR3 is TGCGCCAGCACCGACGGGTTTGAAGAAGCTTTCTTT. Amino acids: CASTDGFEEAFF.

The CDR3 DNA reads as TGCAGCGTTGGTTGGGGGAGCAATCAGCCCCAGCATTTT. Its protein product is CSVGWGSNQPQHF. V gene TRBV29-1 combines with J gene TRBJ1-5; D possibly corresponds to TRBD1 (5 bases). Trimming took 4 bases from V and 1 from J, leaving 8 bases between them. Looked up from germline, CDR1 is SQVTM and CDR2 is ANQGSEA. The CDR3 runs to 13 residues.

The V and J genes are TRBV4-1 and TRBJ2-4; possible D gene TRBD2, 6 bases. The CDR3 extends over 15 amino acids. V lost 0 bases, J lost 7 bases, and 13 bases lay in between. Germline V gene sequence: CDR1 MGHRA, CDR2 YSYEKL. The CDR3 DNA sequence: TGCGCCAGCAGCCAAGATGTGGGGGGTTGGAACATTCAGTACTTC. Amino acids: CASSQDVGGWNIQYF.

V and J are TRBV6-5 and TRBJ2-1, with D uncertain. CDR3 length equals 12 residues. Germline-derived CDR1 and CDR2 are MNHEY and SVGAGI. The V and J ends lost 2 bases and 3 bases respectively, with 2 bases between them. The DNA for the CDR3 is TGTGCCAGCAGTTACAACTACAATGAGCAGTTCTTC. Amino acids: CASSYNYNEQFF.

This chain uses TRBV29-1 with TRBJ1-2; 7 bases line up with TRBD1. Germline assignment: CDR1 SQVTM and CDR2 ANQGSEA. V lost 3 bases and J lost 3; bases outside the gene matches: 4. The CDR3 runs 13 residues. CDR3 sequence (DNA): TGCAGCGTTGAGACAGGGTTAGACTATGGCTACACCTTC. Translated: CSVETGLDYGYTF.

The chain carries TRBV5-1 and TRBJ2-3; 7 bases agree with TRBD2. V dropped 0 bases and J dropped 1; count of bases not matched to a gene: 5. The CDR3 extends over 16 amino acids. Germline loops: CDR1 SGHRS, CDR2 YFSETQ. In nucleotides, the CDR3 is TGCGCCAGCAGCTTGGACGGCGGGGGTGGCACAGATACGCAGTATTTT. Protein sequence: CASSLDGGGGTDTQYF.

This chain uses TRBV20-1 with TRBJ2-2, with no clear D. V was clipped by 5 bases and J by 4 bases, with 11 bases between them. CDR3 length equals 13 residues. The V gene's germline CDR1 is DFQATT and CDR2 SNEGSKA (reference sequence). CDR3 protein: CSAPRPLTGELFF. CDR3 in DNA: TGCAGTGCTCCTAGACCTCTCACCGGGGAGCTGTTTTTT.

As DNA, the CDR3 is TGTGCCAGCGGCGGAGTGGGGCAGGTGCAGTACGTC. It codes for CASGGVGQVQYV. The V and J genes are TRBV5-5 and TRBJ2-7, with D perhaps TRBD1 (5 bases). V shed 7 bases and J shed 9 bases, with 17 bases lying between them. The CDR3 is 12 residues long. Looked up from germline, CDR1 is SGHKS and CDR2 is YYEKEE (reference sequence).

This clonotype was observed a handful of times. The rearrangement uses TRBV12-3 or TRBV12-4 and TRBJ1-5; the match to TRBD1 covers 7 bases. The CDR3 is 14 residues long. With 6 bases clipped from V and 7 bases from J, the junction kept 9 bases outside the gene matches. In DNA form, the CDR3 reads TGTGCCAGCAGCCGACAGGGACGGCGACAGCCCCAGCATTTT. Protein: CASSRQGRRQPQHF.

This clonotype turned up a few times. The gene calls are TRBV13 and TRBJ2-7, with D perhaps TRBD1 (6 bases). V was pared by 4 bases and J by 6 bases, with 19 bases between. This CDR3 is built from 15 residues. Germline V gene sequence: CDR1 PRHDT, CDR2 FYEKMQ (reference sequence). CDR3 nucleotides: TGTGCCAGCAGCTCAAAATACAGGGTTGAGGGCGAGCAGTACTTC. It is translated as CASSSKYRVEGEQYF. Full variable domain (remainder filled in from reference TRBV13 and TRBJ2-7): AAGVIQSPRHLIKEKRETATLKCYPIPRHDTVYWYQQGPGQDPQFLISFYEKMQSDKGSIPDRFSAQQFSDYHSELNMSSLELGDSALYFCASSSKYRVEGEQYFGPGTRLTVT.

This chain connects TRBV5-8 to TRBJ2-5; D remains unclear. Trimming pared 0 bases from V and 0 bases from J, leaving 15 bases between. This CDR3 has 17 amino acids. The germline CDR1 and CDR2 sequences are SGHTS and YDEGEE. The CDR3 DNA is TGTGCCAGCAGCTTGGAGGCTTATATTGGGTACCAAGAGACCCAGTACTTC. It specifies CASSLEAYIGYQETQYF. The full variable domain, rest sourced from reference TRBV5-8 and TRBJ2-5, is EAGVTQSPTHLIKTRGQQATLRCSPISGHTSVYWYQQALGLGLQFLLWYDEGEERNRGNFPPRFSGRQFPNYSSELNVNALELEDSALYLCASSLEAYIGYQETQYFGPGTRLLVL.

This clonotype appeared many times. The gene calls are TRBV12-3 or TRBV12-4 and TRBJ2-1; D call uncertain. There are 15 residues in the CDR3. The germline V and J ends were trimmed by 5 bases and 4 bases, with 15 bases remaining between them. The CDR3, as DNA: TGTGCCAGCAGTCTCGTATCCCAGGTATACAATGAGCAGTTCTTC. The encoded protein is CASSLVSQVYNEQFF.

This clonotype was observed at least ten times. The chain links TRBV12-3 or TRBV12-4 to TRBJ2-5; 8 positions match TRBD2. V was pared by 4 bases and J by 5 bases, with 6 bases of the junction left unmatched. This CDR3 has 14 residues. Here the CDR3 DNA reads TGTGCCAGCAGTTCGAGAGCGGGAGCGGAGACCCAGTACTTC. It specifies CASSSRAGAETQYF.

V and J are TRBV12-5 and TRBJ1-4, with a possible D match to TRBD1 (5 bases). The ends were cut back, 0 bases at V and 7 bases at J, with 15 bases in the middle. Germline V gives CDR1 LGHNT, CDR2 FRNRAP. The CDR3 length is 16 residues. CDR3 bases: TGTGCTAGTGGTTTGGTACCCCGCAGGGAAGGTGAAAAACTGTTTTTT. Translated, it gives CASGLVPRREGEKLFF.

This clonotype appeared a few times. The junction differs from germline at one of its ends, possibly a read error. The chain has TRBV3-1 and TRBJ1-2, with unresolved D. The CDR3 has 19 amino acids. Germline assignment: CDR1 LGHDT and CDR2 YNNKEL (reference sequence). The CDR3 DNA reads TGTACCAGCAGCGCCTCGCCAGATGCCTGGGAGGGAAGGTGGTATGGCTACACCTTC. Translation gives CTSSASPDAWEGRWYGYTF.

V and J are TRBV18 and TRBJ1-1; tentatively, D is TRBD1 (5 bases). Germline V lookup: CDR1 KGHSH, CDR2 LQKENI. The CDR3 is 15 residues long. V lost 8 bases to trimming and J lost 1 base, with 17 bases between them. The CDR3 loop is CASALSRDANTEAFF. The CDR3 nucleotides are TGTGCCAGCGCGCTTTCCCGGGACGCGAACACTGAAGCTTTCTTT.

This chain connects TRBV19 to TRBJ1-6; a possible D gene is TRBD1 (5 bases). V dropped 7 bases and J dropped 7 bases, with 20 bases sitting between them. Germline V gene lookup returns CDR1 LNHDA and CDR2 SQIVND (reference sequence). This CDR3 has 16 residues. For the CDR3, the DNA is TGTGCCAGTAACCTAGGAGGTCCGGGACGGAATTCACCCCTCCACTTT. Translation gives CASNLGGPGRNSPLHF. Full variable domain (missing parts from reference TRBV19 and TRBJ1-6): DGGITQSPKYLFRKEGQNVTLSCEQNLNHDAMYWYRQDPGQGLRLIYYSQIVNDFQKGDIAEGYSVSREKKESFPLTVTSAQKNPTAFYLCASNLGGPGRNSPLHFGNGTRLTVT.

The chain employs TRBV7-9 and TRBJ2-2; D remains ambiguous. Trimming shortened V by 1 base and J by 7 bases, and 7 bases separated the two germline ends. The CDR3 runs to 13 residues. CDR1 is SEHNR, CDR2 FQNEAQ, per germline (reference sequence). The CDR3 DNA is TGTGCCAGCAGCTTAGGAGGAAACGGGGAGCTGTTTTTT. This codes for CASSLGGNGELFF.